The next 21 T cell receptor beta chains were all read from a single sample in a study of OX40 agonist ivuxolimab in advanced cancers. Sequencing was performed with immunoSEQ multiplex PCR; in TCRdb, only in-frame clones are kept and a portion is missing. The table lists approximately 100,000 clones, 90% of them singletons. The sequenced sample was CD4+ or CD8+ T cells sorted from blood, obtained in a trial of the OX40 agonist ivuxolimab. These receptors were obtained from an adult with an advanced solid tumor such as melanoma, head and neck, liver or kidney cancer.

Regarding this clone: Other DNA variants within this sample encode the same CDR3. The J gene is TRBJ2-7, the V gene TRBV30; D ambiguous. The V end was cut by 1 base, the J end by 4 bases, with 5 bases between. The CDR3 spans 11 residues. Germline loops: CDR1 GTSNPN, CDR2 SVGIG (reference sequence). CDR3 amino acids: CAWSAGYEQYF. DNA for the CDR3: TGTGCCTGGAGTGCCGGGTACGAGCAGTACTTC. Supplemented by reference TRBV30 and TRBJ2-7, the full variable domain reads SQTIHQWPATLVQPVGSPLSLECTVEGTSNPNLYWYRQAAGRGLQLLFYSVGIGQISSEVPQNLSASRPQDRQFILSSKKLLLSDSGFYLCAWSAGYEQYFGPGTRLTVT.

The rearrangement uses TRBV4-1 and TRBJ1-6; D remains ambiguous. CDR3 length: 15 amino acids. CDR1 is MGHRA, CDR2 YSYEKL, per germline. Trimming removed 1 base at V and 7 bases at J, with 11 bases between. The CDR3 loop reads CASSQAKSGNSPLHF. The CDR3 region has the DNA TGCGCCAGCAGCCAAGCAAAATCCGGGAATTCACCCCTCCACTTT.

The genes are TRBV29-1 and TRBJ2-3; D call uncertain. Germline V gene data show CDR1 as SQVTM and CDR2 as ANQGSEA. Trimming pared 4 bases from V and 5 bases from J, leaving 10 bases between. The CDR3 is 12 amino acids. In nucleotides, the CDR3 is TGCAGCGTTGTACAGAGTCGAGATACGCAGTATTTT. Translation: CSVVQSRDTQYF.

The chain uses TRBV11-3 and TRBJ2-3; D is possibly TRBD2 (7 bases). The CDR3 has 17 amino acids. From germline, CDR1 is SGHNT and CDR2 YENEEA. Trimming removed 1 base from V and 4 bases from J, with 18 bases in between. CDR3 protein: CASSLVGGGGPPDTQYF. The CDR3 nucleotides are TGTGCCAGCAGCTTAGTTGGAGGGGGGGGGCCCCCAGATACGCAGTATTTT.

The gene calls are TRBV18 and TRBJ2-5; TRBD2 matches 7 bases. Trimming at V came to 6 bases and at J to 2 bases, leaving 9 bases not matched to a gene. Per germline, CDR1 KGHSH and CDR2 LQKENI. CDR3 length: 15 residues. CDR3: CASSPNSGGQETQYF. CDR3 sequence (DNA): TGTGCCAGCTCGCCAAATTCGGGGGGACAAGAGACCCAGTACTTC.

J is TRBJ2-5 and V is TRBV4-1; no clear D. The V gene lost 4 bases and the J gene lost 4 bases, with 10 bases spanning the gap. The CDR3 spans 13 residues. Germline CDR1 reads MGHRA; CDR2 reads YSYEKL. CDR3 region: CASSLLLGETQYF. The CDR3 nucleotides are TGCGCCAGCAGCCTCCTACTCGGAGAGACCCAGTACTTC.

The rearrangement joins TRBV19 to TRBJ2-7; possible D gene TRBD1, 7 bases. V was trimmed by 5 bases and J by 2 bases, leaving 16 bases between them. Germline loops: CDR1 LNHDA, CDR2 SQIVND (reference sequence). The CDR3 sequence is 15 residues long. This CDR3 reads CASSPGGGRAYEQYF. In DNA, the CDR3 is TGTGCCAGTAGTCCTGGAGGGGGCCGTGCCTACGAGCAGTACTTC. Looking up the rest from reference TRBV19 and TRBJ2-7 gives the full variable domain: DGGITQSPKYLFRKEGQNVTLSCEQNLNHDAMYWYRQDPGQGLRLIYYSQIVNDFQKGDIAEGYSVSREKKESFPLTVTSAQKNPTAFYLCASSPGGGRAYEQYFGPGTRLTVT.

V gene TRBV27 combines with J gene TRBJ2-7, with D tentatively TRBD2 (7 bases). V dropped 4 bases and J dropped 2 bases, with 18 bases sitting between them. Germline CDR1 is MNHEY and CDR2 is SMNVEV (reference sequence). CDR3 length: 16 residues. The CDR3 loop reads CASSSGRGGDTYEQYF. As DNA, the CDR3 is TGTGCCAGCAGTTCGGGAAGAGGGGGGGATACCTACGAGCAGTACTTC.

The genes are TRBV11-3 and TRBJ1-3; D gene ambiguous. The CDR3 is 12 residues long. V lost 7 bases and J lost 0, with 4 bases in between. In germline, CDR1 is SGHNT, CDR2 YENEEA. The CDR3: CASKDSGNTIYF. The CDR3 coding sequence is TGTGCCAGCAAGGACTCTGGAAACACCATATATTTT.

The CDR3 loop reads CASSGQGTDTQYF. Here the CDR3 DNA reads TGTGCCAGCTCAGGACAGGGCACAGATACGCAGTATTTT. The V gene is TRBV18, the J gene TRBJ2-3; 7 bases are shared with TRBD1. CDR1 is KGHSH, CDR2 LQKENI, per germline. Trimming removed 5 bases from V and 1 base from J; junction bases left unmatched: 0. The CDR3 totals 13 residues.

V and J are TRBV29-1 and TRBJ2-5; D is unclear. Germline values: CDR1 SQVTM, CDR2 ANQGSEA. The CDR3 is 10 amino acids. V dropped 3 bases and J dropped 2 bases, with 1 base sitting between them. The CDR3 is CSVDQETQYF. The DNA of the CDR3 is TGCAGCGTTGATCAAGAGACCCAGTACTTC.

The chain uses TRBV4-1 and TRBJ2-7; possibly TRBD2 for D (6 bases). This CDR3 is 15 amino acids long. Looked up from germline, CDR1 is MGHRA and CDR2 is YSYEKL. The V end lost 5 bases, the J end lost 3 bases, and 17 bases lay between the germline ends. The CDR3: CASSVSGTFNYEQYF. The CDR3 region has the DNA TGCGCCAGCAGCGTCTCCGGGACTTTTAACTACGAGCAGTACTTC.

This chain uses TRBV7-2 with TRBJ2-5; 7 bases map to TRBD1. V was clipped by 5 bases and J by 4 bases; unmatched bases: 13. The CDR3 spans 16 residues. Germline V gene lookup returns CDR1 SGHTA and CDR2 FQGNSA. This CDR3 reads CASSKEGGARGETQYF. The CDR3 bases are TGTGCCAGCAGCAAGGAAGGGGGCGCGAGGGGAGAGACCCAGTACTTC. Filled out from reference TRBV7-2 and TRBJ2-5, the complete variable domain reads GAGVSQSPSNKVTEKGKDVELRCDPISGHTALYWYRQSLGQGLEFLIYFQGNSAPDKSGLPSDRFSAERTGGSVSTLTIQRTQQEDSAVYLCASSKEGGARGETQYFGPGTRLLVL.

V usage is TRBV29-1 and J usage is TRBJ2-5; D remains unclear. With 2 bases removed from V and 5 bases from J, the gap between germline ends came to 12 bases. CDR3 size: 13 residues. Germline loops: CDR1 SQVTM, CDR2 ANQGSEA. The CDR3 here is CSVEKQPMETQYF. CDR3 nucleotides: TGCAGCGTTGAAAAACAGCCCATGGAGACCCAGTACTTC.

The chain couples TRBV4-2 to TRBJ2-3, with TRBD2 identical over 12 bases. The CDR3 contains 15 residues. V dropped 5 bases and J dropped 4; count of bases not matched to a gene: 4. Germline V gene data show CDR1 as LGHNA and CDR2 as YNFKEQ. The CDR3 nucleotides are TGTGCCAGCAGCGCTAGCGGGGGGGCGTCAGATACGCAGTATTTT. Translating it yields CASSASGGASDTQYF.

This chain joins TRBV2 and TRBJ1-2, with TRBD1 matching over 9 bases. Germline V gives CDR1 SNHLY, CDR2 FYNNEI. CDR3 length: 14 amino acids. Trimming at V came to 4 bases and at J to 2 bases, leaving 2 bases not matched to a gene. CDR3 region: CASSGTGVNYGYTF. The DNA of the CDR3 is TGTGCCAGCAGTGGGACAGGGGTGAACTATGGCTACACCTTC.

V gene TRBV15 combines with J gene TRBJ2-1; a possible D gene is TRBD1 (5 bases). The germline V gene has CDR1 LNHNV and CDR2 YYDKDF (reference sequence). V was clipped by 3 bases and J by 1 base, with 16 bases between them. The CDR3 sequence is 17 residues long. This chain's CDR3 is CATSRDQGLGSYNEQFF. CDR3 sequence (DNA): TGTGCCACCAGCAGGGATCAGGGTTTAGGATCCTACAATGAGCAGTTCTTC.

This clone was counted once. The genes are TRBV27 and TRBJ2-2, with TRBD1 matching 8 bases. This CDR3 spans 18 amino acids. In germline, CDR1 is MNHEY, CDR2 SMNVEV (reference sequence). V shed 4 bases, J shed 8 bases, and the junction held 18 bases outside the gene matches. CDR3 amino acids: CASSSGQALSIGGGELFF. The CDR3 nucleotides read TGTGCCAGCAGTTCGGGACAGGCCCTTAGCATAGGAGGTGGGGAGCTGTTTTTT.

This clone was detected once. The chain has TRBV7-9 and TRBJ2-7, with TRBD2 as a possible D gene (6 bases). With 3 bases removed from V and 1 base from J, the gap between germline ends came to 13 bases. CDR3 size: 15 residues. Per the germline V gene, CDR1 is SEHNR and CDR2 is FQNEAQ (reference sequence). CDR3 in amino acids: CASSFGGTRSYEQYF. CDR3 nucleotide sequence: TGTGCCAGCAGCTTTGGAGGGACGAGGTCCTACGAGCAGTACTTC.

The CDR3 sequence is CASGPRMTPYEQYF. CDR3 bases: TGTGCCAGTGGCCCACGGATGACCCCCTACGAGCAGTACTTC. The chain employs TRBV28 and TRBJ2-7; D ambiguous. Germline V lookup: CDR1 MDHEN, CDR2 SYDVKM. Deletions cut 9 bases from V and 2 bases from J, with 17 bases between. This CDR3 comprises 14 residues. The variable domain in full, with the rest retrieved from reference TRBV28 and TRBJ2-7, is DVKVTQSSRYLVKRTGEKVFLECVQDMDHENMFWYRQDPGLGLRLIYFSYDVKMKEKGDIPEGYSVSREKKERFSLILESASTNQTSMYLCASGPRMTPYEQYFGPGTRLTVT.

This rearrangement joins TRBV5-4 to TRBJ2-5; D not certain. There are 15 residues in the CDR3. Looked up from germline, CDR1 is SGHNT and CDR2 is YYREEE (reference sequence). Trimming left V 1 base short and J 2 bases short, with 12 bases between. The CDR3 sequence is CASSLPSQRQETQYF. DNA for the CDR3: TGTGCCAGCAGCTTGCCATCACAACGGCAAGAGACCCAGTACTTC. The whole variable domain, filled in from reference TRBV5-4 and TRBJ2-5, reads ETGVTQSPTHLIKTRGQQVTLRCSSQSGHNTVSWYQQALGQGPQFIFQYYREEENGRGNFPPRFSGLQFPNYSSELNVNALELDDSALYLCASSLPSQRQETQYFGPGTRLLVL.